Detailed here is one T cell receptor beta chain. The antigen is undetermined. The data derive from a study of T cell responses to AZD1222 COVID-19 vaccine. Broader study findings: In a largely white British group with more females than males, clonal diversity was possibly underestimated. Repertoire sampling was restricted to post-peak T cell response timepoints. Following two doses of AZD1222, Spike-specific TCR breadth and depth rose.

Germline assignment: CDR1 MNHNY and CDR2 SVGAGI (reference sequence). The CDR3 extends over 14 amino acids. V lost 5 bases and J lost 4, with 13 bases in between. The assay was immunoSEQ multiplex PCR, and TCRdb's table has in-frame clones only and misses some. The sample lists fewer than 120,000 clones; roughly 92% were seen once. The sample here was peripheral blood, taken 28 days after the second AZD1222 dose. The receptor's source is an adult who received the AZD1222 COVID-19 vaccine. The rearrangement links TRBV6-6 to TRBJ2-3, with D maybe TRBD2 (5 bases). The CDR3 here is CASSSILGADTQYF. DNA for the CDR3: TGTGCCAGCAGTAGCATACTAGGTGCAGATACGCAGTATTTT.